This T cell receptor beta chain was observed in a study of blood T cell repertoires in COVID-19. Whole-study context: Whether acute or convalescent, the COVID-19 samples came from the United States, Italy and Spain. PBMCs, B-cell-depleted T cells, or T cells were the source of the cDNA or gDNA that made up the material.

The table lists this clone with a few counts. As handled by the study authors: Estimation of nucleated cell counts relied on the amplification of reference gene primers. Only in-frame clones appear in the TCRdb table, and some are missing; sequencing was by immunoSEQ multiplex PCR. V and J calls and clone size are those listed in that table; D and trimming were worked out from the DNA. Of around 110,000 clones listed, about four fifths are singletons. CDR3 length: 15 residues. The trim removed 6 bases at V and 8 bases at J, leaving 12 bases unmatched. From germline, CDR1 is SNHLY and CDR2 FYNNEI. The chain is built from TRBV2 and TRBJ1-2, with 10 bases matching TRBD1. This TCR derives from a woman aged 70 to 79 with acute or convalescent COVID-19. Sequences were obtained from peripheral blood. The CDR3 DNA reads as TGTGCCAGCAGCGCCGACAGGGGGCAAATACGGGGCTACACCTTC. It translates to CASSADRGQIRGYTF.